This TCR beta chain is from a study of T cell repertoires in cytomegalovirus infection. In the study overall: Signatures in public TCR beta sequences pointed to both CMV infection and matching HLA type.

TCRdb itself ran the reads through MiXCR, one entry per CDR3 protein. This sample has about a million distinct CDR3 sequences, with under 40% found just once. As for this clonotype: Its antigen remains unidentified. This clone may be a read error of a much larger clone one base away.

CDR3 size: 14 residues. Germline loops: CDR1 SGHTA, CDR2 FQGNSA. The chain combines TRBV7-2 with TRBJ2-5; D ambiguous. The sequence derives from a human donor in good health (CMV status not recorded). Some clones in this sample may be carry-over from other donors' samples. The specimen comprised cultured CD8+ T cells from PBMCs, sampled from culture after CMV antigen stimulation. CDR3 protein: CVSTSGSQQETQYF. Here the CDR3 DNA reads TGTGTCAGCACCTCAGGCAGCCAACAAGAGACCCAGTACTTC.